This T cell receptor beta chain was recorded in a study of T cell responses to AZD1222 COVID-19 vaccine. There are 17 residues in the CDR3. Germline CDR1 PRHDT, CDR2 FYEKMQ (reference sequence). The V end was cut by 1 base, the J end by 6 bases, with 19 bases between. Repertoires were generated with immunoSEQ multiplex PCR, while TCRdb's copy carries only in-frame clones and drops some. The data show roughly 120,000 clones, about 82% seen once. This TCR derives from an adult who received the AZD1222 COVID-19 vaccine. The chain has TRBV13 and TRBJ2-1; tentative D call: TRBD2 (6 bases). Source: peripheral blood, taken 28 days after the second AZD1222 dose. CDR3 sequence (DNA): TGTGCCAGCAGCTTAGTTGGGATGGTAGCGGATCTCAATGAGCAGTTCTTC. Translated, it gives CASSLVGMVADLNEQFF.